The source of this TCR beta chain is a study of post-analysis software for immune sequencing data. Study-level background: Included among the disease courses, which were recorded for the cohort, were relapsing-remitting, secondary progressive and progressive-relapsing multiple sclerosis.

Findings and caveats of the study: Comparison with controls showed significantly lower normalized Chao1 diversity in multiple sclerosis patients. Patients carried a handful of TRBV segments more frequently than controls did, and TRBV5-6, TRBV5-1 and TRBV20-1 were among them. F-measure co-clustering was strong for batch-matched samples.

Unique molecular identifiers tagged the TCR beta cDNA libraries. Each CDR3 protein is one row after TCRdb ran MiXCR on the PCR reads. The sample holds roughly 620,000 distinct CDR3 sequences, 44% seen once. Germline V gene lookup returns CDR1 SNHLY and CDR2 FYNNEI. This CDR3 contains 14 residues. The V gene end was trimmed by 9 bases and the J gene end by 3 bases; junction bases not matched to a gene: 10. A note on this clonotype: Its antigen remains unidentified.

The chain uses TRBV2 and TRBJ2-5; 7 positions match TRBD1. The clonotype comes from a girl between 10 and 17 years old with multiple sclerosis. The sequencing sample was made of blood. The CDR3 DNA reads TGTGCCAGGGGCCGGGACAGCAAAAAAGAGACCCAGTACTTC. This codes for CARGRDSKKETQYF.